This TCR beta chain is drawn from a study of blood T cells in healthy people across ages. Primers used in a second PCR of roughly 7 to 12 cycles were a sample-barcoded 5' primer and a J-beta primer mix. Unique molecular identifiers of 12 random nucleotides labeled each cDNA. TCRdb recomputed calls from the 5' RACE reads with MiXCR, one row per CDR3 protein. Here the sample spans about a million distinct CDR3 sequences, 45% to 60% being singletons. In the case of this clonotype: The junction departs from the called germline gene at one end, perhaps through a read error.

Caucasian, healthy and from Russia, the donors were aged between about 6 and 90. This CDR3 has 15 amino acids. CDR1 and CDR2 (germline): SEHNR, FQNEAQ (reference sequence). The sequencing input was blood. This sequence joins TRBV7-9 and TRBJ2-7; a weak D match, TRBD1 (5 bases). The clonotype comes from an older woman in good health. CDR3 amino acids: CASAQGADSTYGQYF. CDR3 nucleotide sequence: TGTGCCAGCGCCCAAGGGGCAGATAGTACCTACGGGCAGTACTTC.